This is a list of T cell receptor beta chains from one sample in a study of Ad26.COV2.S vaccination and SARS-CoV-2 variants. Repertoires were generated with immunoSEQ multiplex PCR, while TCRdb's copy carries only in-frame clones and drops some. This table has about 280,000 clones, about 87% appearing once. Source: peripheral blood, taken in a trial of Ad26.COV2.S vaccine versus placebo. These receptors were collected from a person between 18 and 65 years old who received the Ad26.COV2.S COVID-19 vaccine or a placebo. Each CDR3 is given with its conserved first and last residue. Each record gives: V gene, D gene, J gene, clone size, CDR3 protein, CDR3 DNA. D genes are given only for firm matches. The size of a clone is reported for some rows only, either as once, few or many, or as a class for expanded clones.

TRBV11-2	NA	TRBJ2-7	NA	CASSLDAGTYEQYF	TGTGCCAGCAGCTTAGATGCAGGGACCTACGAGCAGTACTTC
TRBV18	TRBD2	TRBJ2-7	NA	CASSPLAGDEQYF	TGTGCCAGCTCACCACTAGCGGGAGACGAGCAGTACTTC
TRBV6-1	TRBD1	TRBJ1-5	NA	CASSEGGTGGLSNQPQHF	TGTGCCAGCAGTGAAGGAGGGACAGGGGGCTTGAGCAATCAGCCCCAGCATTTT
TRBV6-5	NA	TRBJ1-2	NA	CASSYSENYGYTF	TGTGCCAGCAGTTATTCGGAGAACTATGGCTACACCTTC
TRBV19	NA	TRBJ2-1	NA	CASSLLGTVWNEQFF	TGTGCCAGTAGCCTCCTGGGGACCGTCTGGAATGAGCAGTTCTTC
TRBV6-5	NA	TRBJ2-3	few	CASIQQGLSTDTQYF	TGTGCCAGCATCCAACAGGGTCTTAGCACAGATACGCAGTATTTT
TRBV18	NA	TRBJ2-3	NA	CASSPPQTSTDTQYF	TGTGCCAGCTCACCACCCCAGACTAGCACAGATACGCAGTATTTT
TRBV2	TRBD1	TRBJ2-1	NA	CASSRTGSFNEQFF	TGTGCCAGCAGCCGGACAGGTTCTTTCAATGAGCAGTTCTTC
TRBV2	NA	TRBJ2-1	NA	CASSEGVRRDEQFF	TGTGCCAGCAGTGAAGGGGTCCGGAGGGATGAGCAGTTCTTC
TRBV7-9	NA	TRBJ1-3	NA	CASSAQASGNTIYF	TGTGCCAGCAGCGCACAGGCCTCTGGAAACACCATATATTTT
TRBV4-3	NA	TRBJ1-2	NA	CASSQDVTRTNYGYTF	TGCGCCAGCAGCCAAGATGTTACTCGAACTAACTATGGCTACACCTTC
TRBV27	NA	TRBJ2-7	NA	CASSPRGLAEGYEQYF	TGTGCCAGCAGTCCCCGGGGCTTAGCGGAGGGGTACGAGCAGTACTTC
TRBV13	NA	TRBJ2-5	NA	CASSLGLEETQYF	TGTGCCAGCAGCTTAGGACTTGAGGAGACCCAGTACTTC
TRBV7-8	NA	TRBJ1-1	NA	CASSFLGGLNTEAFF	TGTGCCAGCAGCTTTTTAGGGGGGCTGAACACTGAAGCTTTCTTT
TRBV5-1	NA	TRBJ2-7	NA	CASSLVGISEVGEQYF	TGCGCCAGCAGCTTGGTGGGGATCAGCGAGGTTGGCGAGCAGTACTTC
TRBV5-8	NA	TRBJ2-1	NA	CASSLQRGYNEQFF	TGTGCCAGCAGCCTGCAAAGGGGTTACAATGAGCAGTTCTTC
TRBV5-4	TRBD2	TRBJ2-1	NA	CASSQGLAGGLVDEQFF	TGTGCCAGCAGCCAAGGACTAGCGGGGGGGCTTGTGGATGAGCAGTTCTTC